This T cell receptor beta chain was captured by sequencing in a study of T-cell memory formation after mild COVID-19. Study conclusions and caveats: There was a balanced CD4/CD8 profile in clones contracting day 15 to 85, and later expanders leaned CD4+. Second-wave clones peaking on day 37 lacked confirmed SARS-CoV-2 specificity. Prior to infection, memory already included some responding clones, suggesting cross-reactive memory joined.

TCRdb used MiXCR to reprocess the 5' RACE reads, holding one entry per CDR3 protein. The table has just under 350,000 distinct CDR3 sequences, over 10% seen once. The CDR3 totals 16 residues. Germline CDR1 and CDR2: LGHNA and YSLEER. J lost 4 bases, V lost 0 bases, and 8 bases had no gene match. Only a few counts were recorded for this clonotype. Its antigen is unidentified. Material: PBMCs or a T cell subset sorted from them (not recorded which). V gene TRBV4-3 combines with J gene TRBJ1-1; 7 positions match TRBD1. The receptor comes from a man between 18 and 29 years old who had mild COVID-19 (a few samples of this study predate the infection). Cell type and time point are not known. CDR3 residues: CASSQDKGRGGTEAFF. The CDR3 DNA is TGCGCCAGCAGCCAAGATAAGGGCAGGGGGGGCACTGAAGCTTTCTTT.